This TCR beta chain was sequenced for a study of regulatory T cells in long-lasting Graves disease. Overall study results and limits: A reduction in accuracy may have resulted from the small sample size.

This clonotype was seen at least ten times. Its antigen remains unknown. The V gene's germline CDR1 is SGDLS and CDR2 YYNGEE. The CDR3 contains 13 residues. Trimming pared 3 bases from V and 4 bases from J, leaving 11 bases between. Time point noted: newly diagnosed GD, antithyroid drugs for less than 3 months. The TCR library was made from RNA extracted from PBMCs. American Thyroid Association guidelines served as the basis for diagnosing Graves' disease. The TCR beta library used iRepertoire HTBI primers with Arm-PCR amplification of CDR3. From the multiplex PCR reads, TCRdb called clonotypes with MiXCR, one entry per CDR3 protein. The table lists about 560,000 distinct CDR3 sequences, around 16% of them singletons. The same sample was also studied in work on T cells in Graves' hyperthyroidism and ophthalmopathy. From that study: An absence of ophthalmopathy progression within 18 months meant stable Graves' hyperthyroidism.

The V and J genes are TRBV9 and TRBJ2-7; no definite D call. This sequence was found in a man between 18 and 35 years old with Graves disease. The specimen comprised peripheral blood mononuclear cells (PBMCs), sampled at new diagnosis, from a patient treated with antithyroid drugs. CDR3 in amino acids: CASSAGRGYEQYF. CDR3 nucleotide sequence: TGTGCCAGCAGCGCCGGGCGAGGATACGAGCAGTACTTC.